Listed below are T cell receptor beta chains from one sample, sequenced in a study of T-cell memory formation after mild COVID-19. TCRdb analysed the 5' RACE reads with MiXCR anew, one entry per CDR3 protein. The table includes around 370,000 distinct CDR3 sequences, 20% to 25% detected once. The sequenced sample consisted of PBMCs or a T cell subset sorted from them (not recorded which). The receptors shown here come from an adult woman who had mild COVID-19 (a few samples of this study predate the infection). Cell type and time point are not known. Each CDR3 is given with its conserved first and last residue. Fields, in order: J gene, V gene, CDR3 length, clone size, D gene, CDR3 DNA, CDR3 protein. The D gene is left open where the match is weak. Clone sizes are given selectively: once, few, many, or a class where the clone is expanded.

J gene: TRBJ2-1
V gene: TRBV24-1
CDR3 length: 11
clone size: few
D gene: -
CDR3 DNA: TGTGCCAAAACTTGGGTTTGGGAGCAGTTCTTC
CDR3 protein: CAKTWVWEQFF

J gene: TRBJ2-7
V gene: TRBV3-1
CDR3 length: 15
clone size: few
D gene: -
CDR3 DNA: TGTGCCAGCAGCCCTTTCTTGGGCCCCATCTACGAGCAGTACTTC
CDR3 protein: CASSPFLGPIYEQYF

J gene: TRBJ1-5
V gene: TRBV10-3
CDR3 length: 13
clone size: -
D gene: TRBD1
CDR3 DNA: TGTGCCATAAGGGACAGGGAGGATCAGCCCCAGCATTTT
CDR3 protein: CAIRDREDQPQHF

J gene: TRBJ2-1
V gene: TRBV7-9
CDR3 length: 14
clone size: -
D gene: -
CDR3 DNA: TGTGCCAGCAGCTCCGCTGGAAGACTTAGTGAGCAGTTCTTC
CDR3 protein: CASSSAGRLSEQFF

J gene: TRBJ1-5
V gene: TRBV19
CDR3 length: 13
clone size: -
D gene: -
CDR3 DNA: TGTGCCAGTAGTATATCGGGGAATCAGCCCCAGCATTTT
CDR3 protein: CASSISGNQPQHF

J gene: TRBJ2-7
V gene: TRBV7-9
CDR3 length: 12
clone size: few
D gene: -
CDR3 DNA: TGTGCCAGCAGCTCAGCAGGGGACGAGCAGTACTTC
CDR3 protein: CASSSAGDEQYF

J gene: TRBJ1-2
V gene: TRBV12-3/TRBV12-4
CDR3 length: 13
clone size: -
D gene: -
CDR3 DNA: TGTGCCAGCAGTACGGGACACCGCTATGGCTACACCTTC
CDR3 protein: CASSTGHRYGYTF

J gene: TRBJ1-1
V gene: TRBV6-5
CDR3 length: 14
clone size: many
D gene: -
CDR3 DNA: TGTGCCAGCAGTTACTTACAGGGGAACACTGAAGCTTTCTTT
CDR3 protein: CASSYLQGNTEAFF

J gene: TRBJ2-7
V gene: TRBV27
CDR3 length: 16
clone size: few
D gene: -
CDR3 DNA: TGTGCCAGCACTCAGGCCGCCCGGGGGATCTCCTACGAGCAGTACTTC
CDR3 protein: CASTQAARGISYEQYF

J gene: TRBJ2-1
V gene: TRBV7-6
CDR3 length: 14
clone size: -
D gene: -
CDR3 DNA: TGTGCCAGCAGCTCCTCTGACAGGTCTCATGAGCAGTTCTTC
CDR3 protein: CASSSSDRSHEQFF

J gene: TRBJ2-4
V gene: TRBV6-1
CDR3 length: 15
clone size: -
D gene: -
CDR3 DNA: TGTGCCAGCAGTGACCAGGGGCTAGCCAAAAACATTCAGTACTTC
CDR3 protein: CASSDQGLAKNIQYF

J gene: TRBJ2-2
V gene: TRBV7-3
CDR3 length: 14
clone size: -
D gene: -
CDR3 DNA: TGTGCCAGCAGCTTAGTAACTTCCACCGGGGAGCTGTTTTTT
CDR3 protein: CASSLVTSTGELFF

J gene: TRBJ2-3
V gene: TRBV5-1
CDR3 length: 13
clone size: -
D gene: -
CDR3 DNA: TGCGCCAGCAGGGGCGGGGAAACAGATACGCAGTATTTT
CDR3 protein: CASRGGETDTQYF

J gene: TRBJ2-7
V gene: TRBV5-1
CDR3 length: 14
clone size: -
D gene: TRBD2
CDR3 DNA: TGCGCCAGCACCCCCCTAGCGGGAGAGGACGAGCAGTACTTC
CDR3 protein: CASTPLAGEDEQYF

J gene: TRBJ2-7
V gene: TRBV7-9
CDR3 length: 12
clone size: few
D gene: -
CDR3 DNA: TGTGCCAGCAGCTTAGCCCTCCACGAGCAGTACTTC
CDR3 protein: CASSLALHEQYF

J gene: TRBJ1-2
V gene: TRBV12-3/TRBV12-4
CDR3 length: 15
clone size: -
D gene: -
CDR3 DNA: TGTGCCAGCAGTACCCAAACCAGGGTAAGCTATGGCTACACCTTC
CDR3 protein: CASSTQTRVSYGYTF

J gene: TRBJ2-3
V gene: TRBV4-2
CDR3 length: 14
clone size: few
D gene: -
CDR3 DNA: TGTGCCAGCAGCCGGGGCGGTCTCGGCGAACCCAAATATTTT
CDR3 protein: CASSRGGLGEPKYF

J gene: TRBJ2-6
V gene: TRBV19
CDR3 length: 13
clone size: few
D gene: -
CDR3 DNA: TGTGCCAGTAGTATAACTGGGGCCAACGTCCTGACTTTC
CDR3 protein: CASSITGANVLTF

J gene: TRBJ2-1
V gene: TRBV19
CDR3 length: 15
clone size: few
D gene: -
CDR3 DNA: TGTGCCAGCTTCCCTGGGCAGGGGGGTTACAATGAGCAGTTCTTC
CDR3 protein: CASFPGQGGYNEQFF

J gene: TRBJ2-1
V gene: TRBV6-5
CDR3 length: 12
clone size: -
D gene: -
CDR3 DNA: TGTGCCAGCAGTTACTATGGGAATGAGCAGTTCTTC
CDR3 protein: CASSYYGNEQFF

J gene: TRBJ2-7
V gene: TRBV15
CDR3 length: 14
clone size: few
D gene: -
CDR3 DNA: TGTGCCACCAGCAGAGTACAGGGAGCCTACGAGCAGTACTTC
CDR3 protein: CATSRVQGAYEQYF

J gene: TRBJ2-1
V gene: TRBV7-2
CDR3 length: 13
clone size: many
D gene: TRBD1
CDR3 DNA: TGTGCCAGCAGCAGCCGGGACAGGGGTGAGCAGTTCTTC
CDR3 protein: CASSSRDRGEQFF

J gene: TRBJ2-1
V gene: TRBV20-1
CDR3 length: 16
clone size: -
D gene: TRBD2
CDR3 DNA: TGCAGTGCGCCGCTAGCGGGAGATGGCACCTACAATGAGCAGTTCTTC
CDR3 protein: CSAPLAGDGTYNEQFF

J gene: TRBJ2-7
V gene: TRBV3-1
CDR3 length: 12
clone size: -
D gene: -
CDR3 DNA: TGTGCCAGCAGCTATGGACCCGGCGAGCAGTACTTC
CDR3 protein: CASSYGPGEQYF

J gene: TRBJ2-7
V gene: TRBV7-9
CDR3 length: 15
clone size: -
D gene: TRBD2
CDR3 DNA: TGTGCCAGCAGCCTGGCAGCGGGAGGGCTCTACGAGCAGTACTTC
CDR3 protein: CASSLAAGGLYEQYF

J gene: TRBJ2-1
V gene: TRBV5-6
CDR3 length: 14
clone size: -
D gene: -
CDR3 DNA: TGTGCCAGCAGCTTGGGCGTAGCGGTCAATGAGCAGTTCTTC
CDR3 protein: CASSLGVAVNEQFF

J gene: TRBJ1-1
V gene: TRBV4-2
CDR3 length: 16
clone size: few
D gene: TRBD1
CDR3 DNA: TGTGCCAGCAGCCAAGTCTTTACAGGGGTTGCCACTGAAGCTTTCTTT
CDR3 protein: CASSQVFTGVATEAFF

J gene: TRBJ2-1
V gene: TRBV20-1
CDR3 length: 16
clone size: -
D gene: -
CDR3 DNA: TGCAGTGCTAGACCTCGGGAGACAGGCGAGTGGAATGAGCAGTTCTTC
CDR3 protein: CSARPRETGEWNEQFF

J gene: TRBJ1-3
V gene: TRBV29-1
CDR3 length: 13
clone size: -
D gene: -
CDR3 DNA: TGCAGCGTTGAAGGCAGGGCTAGAAACACCATATATTTT
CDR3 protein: CSVEGRARNTIYF

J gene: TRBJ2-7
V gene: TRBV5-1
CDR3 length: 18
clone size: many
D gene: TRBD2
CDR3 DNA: TGCGCCAGCAGCTTGGCCGGCCTAGCGGGGGGCTCCTCCTACGAGCAGTACTTC
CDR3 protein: CASSLAGLAGGSSYEQYF

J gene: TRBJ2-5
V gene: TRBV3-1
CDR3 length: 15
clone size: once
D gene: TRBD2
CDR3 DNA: TGTGCCAGCAGCCAAGAATTGCGGGAGGTTGAGACCCAGTACTTC
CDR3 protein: CASSQELREVETQYF

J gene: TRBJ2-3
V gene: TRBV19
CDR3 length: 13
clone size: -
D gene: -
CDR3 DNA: TGTGCCAGTAGTATCGGCAGCACAGATACGCAGTATTTT
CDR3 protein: CASSIGSTDTQYF

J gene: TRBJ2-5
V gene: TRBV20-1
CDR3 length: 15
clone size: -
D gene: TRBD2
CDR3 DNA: TGCAGTGCTAGGTCGGCAGCGGGGGCCCCAACGACCCAGTACTTC
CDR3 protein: CSARSAAGAPTTQYF

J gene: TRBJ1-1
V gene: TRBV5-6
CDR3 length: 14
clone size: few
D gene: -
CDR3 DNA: TGTGCCAGCAGCTTGCAACAGCTGAACACTGAAGCTTTCTTT
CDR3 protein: CASSLQQLNTEAFF

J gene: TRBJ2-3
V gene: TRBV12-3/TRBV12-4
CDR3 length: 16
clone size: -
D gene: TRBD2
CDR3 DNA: TGTGCCAGCAGCCCAACTAGCGGGGGGAGCACAGATACGCAGTATTTT
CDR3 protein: CASSPTSGGSTDTQYF

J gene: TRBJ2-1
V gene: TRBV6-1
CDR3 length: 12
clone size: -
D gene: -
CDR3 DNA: TGTGCCAGCAATCGACAGTGGGATGAGCAGTTCTTC
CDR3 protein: CASNRQWDEQFF

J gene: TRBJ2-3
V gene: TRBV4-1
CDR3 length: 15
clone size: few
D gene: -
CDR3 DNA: TGCGCCAGCAGCCAAGCCCCTACTAGCACAGATACGCAGTATTTT
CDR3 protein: CASSQAPTSTDTQYF

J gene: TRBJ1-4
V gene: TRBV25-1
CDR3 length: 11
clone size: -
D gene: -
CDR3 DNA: TGTGCCAGTACGGGGGGGCAAAGACTGTTTTTT
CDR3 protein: CASTGGQRLFF

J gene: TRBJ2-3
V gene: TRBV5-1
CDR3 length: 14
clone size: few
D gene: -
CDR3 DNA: TGCGCCAGCAGCTTGACCGCGACCACAGATACGCAGTATTTT
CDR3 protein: CASSLTATTDTQYF

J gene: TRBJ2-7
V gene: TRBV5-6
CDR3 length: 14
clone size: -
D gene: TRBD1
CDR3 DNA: TGTGCCAGCAGCGGGACAGGGAGACACAGCGAGCAGTACTTC
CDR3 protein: CASSGTGRHSEQYF

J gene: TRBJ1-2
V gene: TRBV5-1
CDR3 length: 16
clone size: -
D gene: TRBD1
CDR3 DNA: TGCGCCAGCAGCCCAATACCCCGGGACAGGGGCTACGGCTACACCTTC
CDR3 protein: CASSPIPRDRGYGYTF

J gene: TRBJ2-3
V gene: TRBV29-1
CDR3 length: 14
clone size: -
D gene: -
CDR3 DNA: TGCAGCGTTGAAGATTTGACTAGCACAGATACGCAGTATTTT
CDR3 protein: CSVEDLTSTDTQYF

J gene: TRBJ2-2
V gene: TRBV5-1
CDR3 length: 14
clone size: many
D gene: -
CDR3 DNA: TGCGCCAGTACGGGGGAGTCCGGCACCGGGGAGCTGTTTTTT
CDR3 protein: CASTGESGTGELFF

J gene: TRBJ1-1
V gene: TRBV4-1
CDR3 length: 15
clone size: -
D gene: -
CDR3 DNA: TGCGCCAGCAGCCACTCGGCTAACTTGAACACTGAAGCTTTCTTT
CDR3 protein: CASSHSANLNTEAFF

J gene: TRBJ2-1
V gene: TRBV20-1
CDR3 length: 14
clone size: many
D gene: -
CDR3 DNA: TGCAGTGCTAGGCCTCCCAGGAGCAGCAATGAGCAGTTCTTC
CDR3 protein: CSARPPRSSNEQFF

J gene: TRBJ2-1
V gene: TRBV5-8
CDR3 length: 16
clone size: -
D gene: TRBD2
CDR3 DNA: TGTGCCAGCAGCCCCGCCGGGACTAGGTTGTACAATGAGCAGTTCTTC
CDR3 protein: CASSPAGTRLYNEQFF